The following is a T cell receptor (beta chain) sequence with its context. Its target is unknown. The data stem from a study of shared clonotypes between healthy human individuals. Germline V lookup: CDR1 LNHNV, CDR2 YYDKDF (reference sequence). J was trimmed by 2 bases and V by 0 bases; bases with no gene match: 4. CDR3 size: 16 residues. Findings of the study overall: Investigators expected sequencing depth to affect clonotype sharing among donors.

Only in-frame clones appear in the TCRdb table, and some are missing; sequencing was by immunoSEQ multiplex PCR. Here the sample spans around 2.5 million clones, under 95% being singletons. V and J are TRBV15 and TRBJ1-5; 7 positions match TRBD1. Sequencing used naive CD4+ T cells from PBMCs. The subset is: CD45RA+ positively selected. This clonotype was sampled from a man aged 18 to 35 in good health. Some clones in this sample may be carry-over from other donors' samples. The CDR3 region has the DNA TGTGCCACCAGCAGAGATCGGCAGGGGGGCAATCAGCCCCAGCATTTT. Protein: CATSRDRQGGNQPQHF.